Listed below are T cell receptor beta chains from one sample, sequenced in a study of blood T cell repertoires in COVID-19. Some clones are missing from TCRdb's copy, which holds only in-frame ones; the method was immunoSEQ multiplex PCR. The sample has approximately 330,000 clones; roughly 86% are singletons. The sample comprised peripheral blood. These TCRs come from a man aged 30 to 39 with COVID-19, enrolled during active disease. The CDR3 runs from the conserved cysteine through the conserved F or W. A D gene is named only where the DNA matches it firmly. Not every row has a clone size; where given, it reads once, few, many or a size class.

clone_size	v_call	j_call	d_call	cdr3_aa	cdr3_nt
.	TRBV19	TRBJ2-7	.	CASSMIGVSYEQYF	TGTGCCAGTAGTATGATCGGTGTTTCCTACGAGCAGTACTTC
.	TRBV28	TRBJ1-2	.	CASSSPPTGSDGYTF	TGTGCCAGCAGTTCCCCCCCAACAGGGTCTGACGGCTACACCTTC
.	TRBV6-2/TRBV6-3	TRBJ2-7	.	CASSYGTYEQYF	TGTGCCAGCAGTTATGGCACCTACGAGCAGTACTTC
.	TRBV7-8	TRBJ2-4	.	CASSPVRAKNIQYF	TGTGCCAGCAGCCCAGTCAGGGCCAAAAACATTCAGTACTTC
.	TRBV19	TRBJ2-7	TRBD1	CASSGPRWAGGTINSYEQYF	TGTGCCAGTAGTGGTCCCCGGTGGGCAGGGGGCACGATCAACTCCTACGAGCAGTACTTC
.	TRBV28	TRBJ1-2	.	CASSFHRNYGYTF	TGTGCCAGCAGTTTTCACAGAAACTATGGCTACACCTTC
.	TRBV5-6	TRBJ2-6	.	CASSVFQVGANVLTF	TGTGCCAGCAGTGTCTTCCAGGTCGGGGCCAACGTCCTGACTTTC
.	TRBV28	TRBJ2-2	.	CASSPIIGQVGTGELFF	TGTGCCAGCAGTCCTATTATAGGTCAGGTTGGCACCGGGGAGCTGTTTTTT
.	TRBV27	TRBJ2-3	TRBD1	CASSSSDRVTSTDTQYF	TGTGCCAGCAGTTCCTCAGACAGGGTCACTAGCACAGATACGCAGTATTTT
once	TRBV28	TRBJ2-3	TRBD1	CASSLSGGGVDTQYF	TGTGCCAGCAGTTTATCAGGGGGCGGCGTAGATACGCAGTATTTT
.	TRBV30	TRBJ2-3	.	CAWSKGGTDTQYF	TGTGCCTGGAGCAAGGGGGGCACAGATACGCAGTATTTT
.	TRBV7-3	TRBJ2-7	TRBD1	CASSEGGSGREQYF	TGTGCCAGCAGCGAAGGGGGCTCAGGACGCGAGCAGTACTTC
.	TRBV27	TRBJ2-3	TRBD2	CASRILAGGSDTQYF	TGTGCCAGCAGGATCCTAGCGGGAGGTTCAGATACGCAGTATTTT
.	TRBV4-2	TRBJ1-2	.	CASSQARYGYTF	TGTGCCAGCAGCCAAGCCCGCTATGGCTACACCTTC
few	TRBV11-2	TRBJ2-7	.	CASSLGGRGNEQYF	TGTGCCAGCAGCTTAGGGGGTAGGGGGAACGAGCAGTACTTC
.	TRBV9	TRBJ1-5	TRBD1	CASSVEAGGHF	TGTGCCAGCAGCGTAGAGGCAGGGGGCCATTTT
.	TRBV9	TRBJ2-7	.	CASSVGSGTPYEQYF	TGTGCCAGCAGCGTAGGCTCCGGGACACCCTACGAGCAGTACTTC
many	TRBV4-2	TRBJ2-3	TRBD2	CASSQEYGGATDTQYF	TGTGCCAGCAGCCAAGAGTACGGGGGGGCCACAGATACGCAGTATTTT
.	TRBV28	TRBJ2-7	.	CASLPMDRDSYEQYF	TGTGCCAGCTTACCTATGGACAGAGACTCCTACGAGCAGTACTTC
.	TRBV19	TRBJ2-7	.	CASSIPGQHEQYF	TGTGCCAGTAGTATCCCAGGGCAGCACGAGCAGTACTTC
.	TRBV10-3	TRBJ2-1	.	CAISGAVNEQFF	TGTGCCATCTCAGGGGCGGTCAATGAGCAGTTCTTC
.	TRBV4-2	TRBJ2-3	.	CASSQDYGDTQYF	TGTGCCAGCAGCCAAGACTATGGAGATACGCAGTATTTT
.	TRBV28	TRBJ1-1	TRBD1	CASSSPGQGPTEAFF	TGTGCCAGCAGTTCCCCCGGACAGGGGCCCACTGAAGCTTTCTTT
.	TRBV4-2	TRBJ2-7	TRBD2	CASSHGYSGTSYEQYF	TGTGCCAGCAGCCACGGTTATAGCGGGACTTCCTACGAGCAGTACTTC
.	TRBV7-8	TRBJ2-7	.	CASSLAGKSYEQYF	TGTGCCAGCAGCTTAGCGGGCAAATCCTACGAGCAGTACTTC
.	TRBV20-1	TRBJ1-2	.	CSASVGAVNYGYTF	TGCAGTGCTAGTGTGGGGGCCGTAAACTATGGCTACACCTTC
.	TRBV7-3	TRBJ2-1	.	CASSLHRDANEQFF	TGTGCCAGCAGCTTACACAGAGACGCCAATGAGCAGTTCTTC
.	TRBV7-3	TRBJ2-6	.	CASSPHSAGANVLTF	TGTGCCAGCAGCCCCCATTCGGCTGGGGCCAACGTCCTGACTTTC
.	TRBV28	TRBJ2-6	.	CASSLSIPGANVLTF	TGTGCCAGCAGTTTGTCCATTCCTGGGGCCAACGTCCTGACTTTC
once	TRBV11-2	TRBJ2-7	.	CASSLGRIAEQYF	TGTGCCAGCAGCTTAGGCCGCATAGCCGAGCAGTACTTC
.	TRBV2	TRBJ1-5	.	CASSEVAESQPQHF	TGTGCCAGCAGTGAGGTCGCCGAGAGTCAGCCCCAGCATTTT
.	TRBV18	TRBJ1-5	TRBD1	CASSQGQGAVQPQHF	TGTGCCAGCTCACAGGGACAGGGGGCGGTCCAGCCCCAGCATTTT
.	TRBV7-2	TRBJ1-5	.	CASSLGQNQPQHF	TGTGCCAGCAGCTTAGGGCAAAATCAGCCCCAGCATTTT